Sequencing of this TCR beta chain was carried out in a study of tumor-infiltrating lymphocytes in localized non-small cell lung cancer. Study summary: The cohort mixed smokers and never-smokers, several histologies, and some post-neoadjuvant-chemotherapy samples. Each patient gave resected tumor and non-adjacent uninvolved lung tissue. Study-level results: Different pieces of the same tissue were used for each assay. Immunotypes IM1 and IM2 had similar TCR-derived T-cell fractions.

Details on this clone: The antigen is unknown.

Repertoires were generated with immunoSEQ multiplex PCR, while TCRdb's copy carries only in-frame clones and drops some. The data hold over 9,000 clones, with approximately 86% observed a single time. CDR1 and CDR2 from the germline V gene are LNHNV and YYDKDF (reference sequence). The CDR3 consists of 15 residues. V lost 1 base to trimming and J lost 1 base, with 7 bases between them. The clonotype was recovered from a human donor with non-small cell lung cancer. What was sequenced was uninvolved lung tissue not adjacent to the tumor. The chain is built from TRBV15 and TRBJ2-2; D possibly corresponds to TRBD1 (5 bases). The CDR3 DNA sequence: TGTGCCACCAGCAGAGTTAGGGGGAACACCGGGGAGCTGTTTTTT. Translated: CATSRVRGNTGELFF.